This is a list of T cell receptor beta chains from one sample in a study of CD8 T cells in ankylosing spondylitis. MiXCR, run by TCRdb on the 5' RACE reads, gives a single entry per CDR3 protein. The sample has approximately 520,000 distinct CDR3 sequences, roughly 5.2% seen once. The sequenced material came from blood, either unsorted or a sorted T cell fraction (not recorded which). The receptor source for this set is a male donor with ankylosing spondylitis. CDR3s include the opening cysteine and the closing phenylalanine or tryptophan. The order of the fields is clone size, V gene, D gene, J gene, CDR3 DNA, CDR3 protein. A D gene is named only where the DNA matches it firmly. Clone size is shown for a subset of rows, as once, few, many or a class of expanded clone.

many	TRBV18	-	TRBJ2-1	TGTGCCAGCTCACCCCTGACAGGCTACAATGAGCAGTTCTTC	CASSPLTGYNEQFF
many	TRBV9	-	TRBJ2-1	TGTGCCAGCAGCGACATGGACACAAATGAGCAGTTCTTC	CASSDMDTNEQFF
many	TRBV12-3/TRBV12-4	-	TRBJ1-1	TGTGCCAGCAGTCTGGACACGAACACTGAAGCTTTCTTT	CASSLDTNTEAFF
many	TRBV20-1	-	TRBJ1-6	TGCAGTGCGACAGGCCCCTATAATTCACCCCTCCACTTT	CSATGPYNSPLHF
-	TRBV11-2	-	TRBJ2-2	TGTGCCAGCAGCCCCTCGACAAACACCGGGGAGCTGTTTTTT	CASSPSTNTGELFF
many	TRBV7-2	-	TRBJ2-7	TGTGCCAGCAGCTTAGCGGTTCGGGAGAGAAAGTACTTC	CASSLAVRERKYF
many	TRBV20-1	TRBD1	TRBJ2-2	TGCAGTGCTAGGGACAGGGGTGCTGGCGGGGAGCTGTTTTTT	CSARDRGAGGELFF
many	TRBV2	TRBD1	TRBJ1-2	TGTGCCAGCAGTTACAGGGGCCTCGATTATGGCTACACCTTC	CASSYRGLDYGYTF
many	TRBV6-5	-	TRBJ2-7	TGTGCCAGCAGTACCGGGGACGGATACTACGAGCAGTACTTC	CASSTGDGYYEQYF
many	TRBV5-1	-	TRBJ1-2	TGCGCCAGCAGCCCTTCCGGTTGGTACTATGGCTACACCTTC	CASSPSGWYYGYTF
many	TRBV9	-	TRBJ2-7	TGTGCCAGCAGCGCCGACTCGGAGGGGTACGAGCAGTACTTC	CASSADSEGYEQYF
many	TRBV10-3	TRBD1	TRBJ1-2	TGTGCCATCAGTGAGACTACAGGGGCTTTTAACGGCTACACCTTC	CAISETTGAFNGYTF
many	TRBV20-1	-	TRBJ1-1	TGCAGTGCTAGAGAGAGCACTGAAGCTTTCTTT	CSARESTEAFF
few	TRBV20-1	-	TRBJ2-1	TGCAGTGCTAGTCGTAGTATTAGGCACAATGAGCAGTTCTTC	CSASRSIRHNEQFF
many	TRBV29-1	-	TRBJ1-2	TGCAGCGCGGACGGTGGAGGTAGTGGCTACACCTTC	CSADGGGSGYTF
many	TRBV15	-	TRBJ1-5	TGTGCCACCAGCAGAGATCGAAGACATCACAAGGGGCAGCCCCAGCATTTT	CATSRDRRHHKGQPQHF
many	TRBV28	-	TRBJ2-4	TGTGCCAGCAGTCCGTACCGGGGGAGACTAGCCAAAAACATTCAGTACTTC	CASSPYRGRLAKNIQYF
many	TRBV12-3/TRBV12-4	TRBD1	TRBJ1-5	TGTGCCAGCAATATCAGGACAGGGGATAGCAATCAGCCCCAGCATTTT	CASNIRTGDSNQPQHF
many	TRBV20-1	-	TRBJ1-4	TGCAGTGCCCGGGACTCGGGGGAAAAACTGTTTTTT	CSARDSGEKLFF
-	TRBV7-9	-	TRBJ2-7	TGTGCCAGCAGTCCGACAGAACCCTACGAGCAGTACTTC	CASSPTEPYEQYF
many	TRBV4-1	-	TRBJ2-7	TGCGCCAGCAGCCACCGCGTGGATTACGAGCAGTACTTC	CASSHRVDYEQYF
many	TRBV18	-	TRBJ1-1	TGTGCCAGCTCACCATACCAGGGGTCGGATACTGAAGCTTTCTTT	CASSPYQGSDTEAFF
many	TRBV12-3/TRBV12-4	-	TRBJ2-1	TGTGCCAGCAGTTTAGCCAGGTCCTACAATGAGCAGTTCTTC	CASSLARSYNEQFF
many	TRBV5-1	-	TRBJ1-5	TGCGCCAGCAGCTTGGAGTCTGGCGGGGATCAGCCCCAGCATTTT	CASSLESGGDQPQHF
many	TRBV4-2	-	TRBJ2-1	TGTGCCAGCAGCCAGGCGATTGATGGGGCTGGATTCTTC	CASSQAIDGAGFF
many	TRBV20-1	TRBD1	TRBJ2-2	TGCAGTGCCGAGGACAGGGTGAACACCGGGGAGCTGTTTTTT	CSAEDRVNTGELFF
many	TRBV20-1	TRBD2	TRBJ2-7	TGCAGTGCTAGAGATCCGGCTAGCGGCGCGTACGAGCAGTACTTC	CSARDPASGAYEQYF
many	TRBV5-1	-	TRBJ1-2	TGTGCCAGCAGCTTGGGTCCAGGGAACTATGGCTACACCTTC	CASSLGPGNYGYTF
many	TRBV5-1	-	TRBJ2-1	TGCGCCAGCAGCTTGGAGACAGTTTACAATGAGCAGTTCTTC	CASSLETVYNEQFF
-	TRBV6-2/TRBV6-3	-	TRBJ2-7	TGTGCCAGCAGCCGCGAGGCCTCCTCCTACGAGCAGTACTTC	CASSREASSYEQYF
many	TRBV20-1	-	TRBJ2-7	TGCAGTGCTAGTGTTGAGTTTGAGACTACTAGGGCCGAGCAGTACTTC	CSASVEFETTRAEQYF
many	TRBV4-3	TRBD2	TRBJ2-3	TGCGCCAGCAGCCAAATACTAGCGGGTATTTCAGATACGCAGTATTTT	CASSQILAGISDTQYF
many	TRBV5-1	TRBD1	TRBJ2-5	TGCGCCAGCAGCGTACCCACGGGACAGGGGGTGTTTGAGACCCAGTACTTC	CASSVPTGQGVFETQYF
many	TRBV18	TRBD2	TRBJ2-7	TGTGCCAGCTCAGCCTCGGGAGGGGCTTTAACCTACGAGCAGTACTTC	CASSASGGALTYEQYF
many	TRBV29-1	TRBD2	TRBJ2-1	TGCAGCGTTTGGGGGACTAGCTACAATGAGCAGTTCTTC	CSVWGTSYNEQFF
many	TRBV3-1	-	TRBJ1-1	TGTGCCAGCAGCGACACGGGTAGGTTGGGTGAAGCTTTCTTT	CASSDTGRLGEAFF
many	TRBV4-2	-	TRBJ2-7	TGTGCCAGCAGCCAAGACAGGGAATCCTACGAGCAGTACTTC	CASSQDRESYEQYF
few	TRBV4-3	TRBD2	TRBJ2-3	TGCGCCAGCAGCCAGTTAGGGACTAGCGGAAGGGGAGATACGCAGTATTTT	CASSQLGTSGRGDTQYF
many	TRBV5-1	TRBD1	TRBJ2-3	TGCGCCAGCAGCTTGGCCCTGACAGGGGGCACAGATACGCAGTATTTT	CASSLALTGGTDTQYF
many	TRBV27	-	TRBJ2-1	TGTGCCAGCTCTGGAGGAGGGAGCTTCCATGAGCAGTTCTTC	CASSGGGSFHEQFF
few	TRBV5-5	-	TRBJ2-1	TGTGCCAGCAGCCCTAAACTCTCGGGAGTTGCCAATGAGCAGTTCTTC	CASSPKLSGVANEQFF
many	TRBV12-3/TRBV12-4	-	TRBJ2-7	TGTGCCAGCTCCGGGGCGATTAGCTCCTACGAGCAGTACTTC	CASSGAISSYEQYF
many	TRBV7-9	-	TRBJ1-2	TGTGCCAGCAGCTTATTTGGGCAGGTGGACTATGGCTACACCTTC	CASSLFGQVDYGYTF
many	TRBV5-5	-	TRBJ1-1	TGTGCCAGCGTCCTCGAACCGCCGGGAGGTAGTGAAGCTTTCTTT	CASVLEPPGGSEAFF
many	TRBV18	-	TRBJ1-2	TGTGCCAGCTCACCCTTGGGAGATACTTATGGCTACACCTTC	CASSPLGDTYGYTF
few	TRBV11-2	-	TRBJ2-1	TGTGCCAGCACCCGCGGGGTACGCTCCTACAATGAGCAGTTCTTC	CASTRGVRSYNEQFF
few	TRBV20-1	TRBD2	TRBJ2-5	TGCAGTGCCCAGGGACTAGCGGGAGGGCAAGAGACCCAGTACTTC	CSAQGLAGGQETQYF
many	TRBV5-1	TRBD1	TRBJ1-2	TGCGCCAGCAGCTTAAACAGGGGTCCGGCCTATGGCTACACCTTC	CASSLNRGPAYGYTF
-	TRBV7-2	-	TRBJ2-1	TGTGCCAGCAGCTCGAGAATCAGGTGGGTTGAGCAGTTCTTC	CASSSRIRWVEQFF
-	TRBV7-9	TRBD1	TRBJ2-2	TGTGCCAGCAGCTGGACAGGGACCGGGGAGCTGTTTTTT	CASSWTGTGELFF
many	TRBV6-2/TRBV6-3	-	TRBJ1-1	TGTGCCAGCATCGAGAGACGGCGGAACACTGAAGCTTTCTTT	CASIERRRNTEAFF
many	TRBV4-3	-	TRBJ2-7	TGCGCCAGCAGCACCCTCGGACGTGGAAGAAAGTACTTC	CASSTLGRGRKYF
few	TRBV7-2	TRBD2	TRBJ2-5	TGTGCCAGCAGCTTTAGGGCTAGCGGGGTCATCCAAGAGACCCAGTACTTC	CASSFRASGVIQETQYF